The clone carrying this TCR beta chain was picked up many times. Its specificity is unknown. Trimming cost V 7 bases and J 0 bases; bases outside gene matches: 9. This CDR3 has 15 amino acids. This entry belongs to a study of regulatory T cells in long-lasting Graves disease. Points from the study as a whole: Thyroid tissue went unstudied; only peripheral blood was examined. With persistent disease, TRBV28, TRBJ1-2 and TRBJ2-5 were the favored segments.

Regarding time point: newly diagnosed GD, antithyroid drugs for less than 3 months. PBMCs provided the RNA from which the TCR library was made. Doctors identified Graves' disease using the American Thyroid Association guidelines. Building of the TCR beta libraries involved iRepertoire HTBI primers and Arm-PCR of CDR3 regions. TCRdb processed the multiplex PCR reads anew with MiXCR; each CDR3 protein has one entry. The table has 250,000 to 400,000 distinct CDR3 sequences, about 20% seen once. The clonotype comes from a female donor with Graves disease. The V gene is TRBV12-3 or TRBV12-4, the J gene TRBJ2-7; 7 bases are shared with TRBD1. The specimen was peripheral blood mononuclear cells (PBMCs), collected at new diagnosis, from a patient treated with antithyroid drugs. The DNA for the CDR3 is TGTGCCAGCACCCTCGGACAGGTCAGCTCCTACGAGCAGTACTTC. This translates into CASTLGQVSSYEQYF.